This T cell receptor beta chain appears in the sequencing data of a study of regulatory T cells in long-lasting Graves disease. On the study more broadly: Antithyroid drugs had been taken under 3 months by newly diagnosed Graves' patients. Study-wide points: Shared public clonotypes totalled approximately 3,000 in persistent patients, compared with some 920 in new patients.

Construction of TCR beta libraries relied on iRepertoire HTBI primers and on Arm-PCR targeting CDR3 regions. A single record per CDR3 protein comes from TCRdb applying MiXCR to the multiplex PCR reads. The data hold hundreds of thousands of distinct CDR3 sequences, with approximately 15% observed a single time. V was clipped by 4 bases and J by 4 bases, with 15 bases between them. The CDR3 is 15 amino acids. Germline lookup yields CDR1 SGDLS and CDR2 YYNGEE. This clonotype has just a few counts. Its antigen is currently unknown. As to time point: newly diagnosed GD, antithyroid drugs for less than 3 months. After RNA was extracted from PBMCs, the TCR library was made from it. The same specimen was also included in a second study, on T cells in Graves' hyperthyroidism and ophthalmopathy. In that study: When the TCR CDR3 underwent first-round RT-PCR, the HTBI primer set was used.

This sample comprised peripheral blood mononuclear cells (PBMCs), obtained at new diagnosis, from a patient treated with antithyroid drugs. J is TRBJ2-1 and V is TRBV9; possibly TRBD1 or TRBD2 for D (5 bases each). This clonotype was sampled from a man aged 25-40 years with Graves disease. CDR3 protein: CASSSGTRSYNEQFF. The CDR3 region has the DNA TGTGCCAGCAGCTCCGGGACCCGGAGTTACAATGAGCAGTTCTTC.